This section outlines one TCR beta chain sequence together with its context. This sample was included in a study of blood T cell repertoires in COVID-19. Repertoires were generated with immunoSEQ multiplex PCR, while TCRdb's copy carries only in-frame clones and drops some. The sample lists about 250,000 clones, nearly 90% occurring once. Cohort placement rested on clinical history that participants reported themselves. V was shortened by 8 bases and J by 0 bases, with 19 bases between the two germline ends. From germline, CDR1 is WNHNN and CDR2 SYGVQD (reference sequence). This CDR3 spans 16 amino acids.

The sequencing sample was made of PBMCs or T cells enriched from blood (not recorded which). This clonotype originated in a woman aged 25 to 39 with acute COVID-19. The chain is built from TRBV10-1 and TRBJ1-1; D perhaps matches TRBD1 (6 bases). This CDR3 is CASPIGQPPVNTEAFF. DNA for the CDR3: TGCGCCAGCCCAATAGGACAGCCCCCCGTGAACACTGAAGCTTTCTTT.